The rows below give T cell receptor beta chains drawn from one sample of a study of control samples from healthy donors and cancer patients. Generated by immunoSEQ multiplex PCR, the TCRdb table keeps only in-frame clones and is missing some. The table shows about 98,000 clones, with over 60% occurring only once. The material sequenced was blood. The receptors shown here come from a woman under 40 in good health. CDR3s include the opening cysteine and the closing phenylalanine or tryptophan. The order of the fields is clone size, CDR3 length, D gene, J gene, V gene, CDR3 protein, CDR3 DNA. A D gene is named only where the DNA matches it firmly. Expanded clones are given a class, and other clones once, few, many or no size at all.

size: .
length: 15
D: .
J: TRBJ1-3
V: TRBV3-1/TRBV3-2
CDR3: CASSQGGHGGNTIYF
DNA: TGTGCCAGCAGCCAAGGAGGGCATGGTGGAAACACCATATATTTT

size: .
length: 15
D: .
J: TRBJ1-1
V: TRBV3-1/TRBV3-2
CDR3: CASSQGGAMNTEAFF
DNA: TGTGCCAGCAGCCAAGGGGGGGCTATGAACACTGAAGCTTTCTTT

size: .
length: 17
D: .
J: TRBJ1-5
V: TRBV19
CDR3: CASISTGPLTGNQPQHF
DNA: TGTGCCAGTATAAGTACAGGGCCCCTGACGGGTAATCAGCCCCAGCATTTT

size: .
length: 13
D: .
J: TRBJ1-1
V: TRBV27
CDR3: CASSLQENTEAFF
DNA: TGTGCCAGCAGTTTGCAGGAGAACACTGAAGCTTTCTTT

size: .
length: 16
D: TRBD1
J: TRBJ2-5
V: TRBV25-1
CDR3: CASSEPRDRYQETQYF
DNA: TGTGCCAGCAGTGAGCCCCGGGACAGGTACCAAGAGACCCAGTACTTC

size: .
length: 14
D: .
J: TRBJ1-3
V: TRBV6-6
CDR3: CASTFQGSGNTIYF
DNA: TGTGCCAGCACCTTCCAGGGTTCTGGAAACACCATATATTTT

size: .
length: 13
D: TRBD2
J: TRBJ2-5
V: TRBV30
CDR3: CAWNPGGRETQYF
DNA: TGTGCCTGGAATCCGGGGGGGCGGGAGACCCAGTACTTC

size: .
length: 14
D: .
J: TRBJ2-5
V: TRBV19
CDR3: CASSPSGDFGTQYF
DNA: TGTGCCAGTAGTCCTTCGGGGGATTTTGGGACCCAGTACTTC

size: .
length: 13
D: TRBD1
J: TRBJ2-1
V: TRBV4-3
CDR3: CASSRNRGYEQFF
DNA: TGCGCCAGCAGCCGGAACAGGGGATATGAGCAGTTCTTC

size: once
length: 14
D: .
J: TRBJ1-1
V: TRBV5-6
CDR3: CASSLGDPNTEAFF
DNA: TGTGCCAGCAGCTTGGGGGACCCGAACACTGAAGCTTTCTTT

size: .
length: 15
D: .
J: TRBJ1-1
V: TRBV12-2
CDR3: CASRLEGLDGTEAFF
DNA: TGTGCAAGTCGCTTAGAGGGGTTGGATGGCACTGAAGCTTTCTTT

size: .
length: 17
D: TRBD2
J: TRBJ2-3
V: TRBV10-3
CDR3: CAISGTSGGVGTDTQYF
DNA: TGTGCCATCAGTGGGACTAGCGGGGGGGTTGGCACAGATACGCAGTATTTT

size: .
length: 15
D: TRBD1
J: TRBJ2-1
V: TRBV3-1/TRBV3-2
CDR3: CASSQQGVTYNEQFF
DNA: TGTGCCAGCAGCCAACAGGGGGTGACCTACAATGAGCAGTTCTTC

size: .
length: 14
D: .
J: TRBJ2-2
V: TRBV2
CDR3: CASSGDVFTGELFF
DNA: TGTGCCAGCAGCGGGGACGTATTCACCGGGGAGCTGTTTTTT

size: .
length: 12
D: .
J: TRBJ2-3
V: TRBV19
CDR3: CASSLPGDTQYF
DNA: TGTGCCAGTAGTCTCCCGGGAGATACGCAGTATTTT

size: .
length: 12
D: TRBD1
J: TRBJ1-5
V: TRBV6-5
CDR3: CATKTGEQPQHF
DNA: TGTGCCACCAAGACAGGGGAGCAGCCCCAGCATTTT

size: .
length: 16
D: TRBD1
J: TRBJ2-5
V: TRBV6-2/TRBV6-3
CDR3: CASSYFGDREEETQYF
DNA: TGTGCCAGCAGTTATTTTGGGGACAGGGAAGAAGAGACCCAGTACTTC

size: few
length: 14
D: TRBD1
J: TRBJ1-5
V: TRBV24-1
CDR3: CATGYRGRLQPQHF
DNA: TGTGCCACCGGCTACAGGGGGCGCCTTCAGCCCCAGCATTTT

size: .
length: 14
D: TRBD1
J: TRBJ2-7
V: TRBV7-8
CDR3: CASSFRQGAGEQYF
DNA: TGTGCCAGCAGCTTCCGACAGGGGGCGGGAGAGCAGTACTTC

size: few
length: 14
D: TRBD1
J: TRBJ2-2
V: TRBV19
CDR3: CASSGTGNTGELFF
DNA: TGTGCCAGTAGTGGGACAGGTAACACCGGGGAGCTGTTTTTT

size: few
length: 16
D: TRBD1
J: TRBJ1-2
V: TRBV5-4
CDR3: CASSALTGGIGYGYTF
DNA: TGTGCCAGCAGCGCCCTCACAGGGGGCATCGGCTATGGCTACACCTTC

size: few
length: 15
D: TRBD2
J: TRBJ2-2
V: TRBV27
CDR3: CASSGTSGVAGELFF
DNA: TGTGCCAGCAGTGGGACTAGCGGGGTGGCCGGGGAGCTGTTTTTT

size: .
length: 16
D: .
J: TRBJ1-3
V: TRBV9
CDR3: CASSPVRAFSGNTIYF
DNA: TGTGCCAGCAGCCCGGTCCGGGCGTTCTCTGGAAACACCATATATTTT

size: .
length: 13
D: .
J: TRBJ2-1
V: TRBV11-2
CDR3: CASSLDQRNEQFF
DNA: TGTGCCAGCAGCTTAGATCAACGCAATGAGCAGTTCTTC

size: .
length: 15
D: .
J: TRBJ2-2
V: TRBV19
CDR3: CASSRTGLSSGELFF
DNA: TGTGCCAGTAGCCGAACAGGGTTATCGAGCGGGGAGCTGTTTTTT

size: .
length: 13
D: .
J: TRBJ2-5
V: TRBV18
CDR3: CASSPRASETQYF
DNA: TGTGCCAGCTCACCCCGGGCTTCCGAGACCCAGTACTTC

size: .
length: 16
D: .
J: TRBJ1-4
V: TRBV9
CDR3: CASSVGTEATNEKLFF
DNA: TGTGCCAGCAGCGTCGGGACGGAAGCAACTAATGAAAAACTGTTTTTT

size: few
length: 13
D: .
J: TRBJ1-2
V: TRBV5-4
CDR3: CASRETANYGYTF
DNA: TGTGCCAGCAGGGAGACAGCTAACTATGGCTACACCTTC

size: .
length: 12
D: .
J: TRBJ1-1
V: TRBV9
CDR3: CASSPPPRGAFF
DNA: TGTGCCAGCAGTCCTCCGCCCCGGGGAGCTTTCTTT

size: .
length: 16
D: .
J: TRBJ2-3
V: TRBV14
CDR3: CASSQEGGLRTDTQYF
DNA: TGTGCCAGCAGCCAAGAAGGGGGGCTTCGCACAGATACGCAGTATTTT

size: .
length: 12
D: TRBD1
J: TRBJ2-5
V: TRBV30
CDR3: CAWNRGQETQYF
DNA: TGTGCCTGGAACAGGGGGCAAGAGACCCAGTACTTC

size: .
length: 15
D: TRBD1
J: TRBJ1-3
V: TRBV2
CDR3: CASRQGTGGGDTIYF
DNA: TGTGCCAGCCGCCAGGGAACAGGGGGAGGTGACACCATATATTTT

size: .
length: 13
D: .
J: TRBJ1-1
V: TRBV4-2
CDR3: CASSQVVETEAFF
DNA: TGTGCCAGCAGCCAAGTGGTAGAGACTGAAGCTTTCTTT

size: .
length: 14
D: .
J: TRBJ1-2
V: TRBV5-1
CDR3: CASSLDGGDYGYTF
DNA: TGCGCCAGCAGCTTGGACGGTGGGGACTATGGCTACACCTTC

size: once
length: 14
D: TRBD2
J: TRBJ2-3
V: TRBV19
CDR3: CASSTKLSGSAPYF
DNA: TGTGCCAGTAGTACTAAGCTTAGCGGGAGCGCGCCGTATTTT

size: .
length: 11
D: .
J: TRBJ1-3
V: TRBV6-6
CDR3: CASSDGNTIYF
DNA: TGTGCCAGCAGTGATGGAAACACCATATATTTT

size: .
length: 17
D: TRBD1
J: TRBJ2-7
V: TRBV11-3
CDR3: CASSLAAGTGDLDEQYF
DNA: TGTGCCAGCAGCTTAGCTGCCGGGACAGGGGATCTCGACGAGCAGTACTTC

size: .
length: 17
D: .
J: TRBJ2-7
V: TRBV7-8
CDR3: CASSPTRTPGGYYEQYF
DNA: TGTGCCAGCAGCCCCACTAGGACACCAGGAGGATATTACGAGCAGTACTTC

size: few
length: 13
D: .
J: TRBJ1-5
V: TRBV10-3
CDR3: CATGGGNNQPQHF
DNA: TGTGCCACCGGGGGAGGTAACAATCAGCCCCAGCATTTT

size: once
length: 15
D: TRBD1
J: TRBJ2-5
V: TRBV7-2
CDR3: CASSPNRGQGETQYF
DNA: TGTGCCAGCAGCCCCAACAGGGGGCAGGGGGAGACCCAGTACTTC

size: once
length: 16
D: TRBD2
J: TRBJ2-5
V: TRBV7-2
CDR3: CASSSPRLAGQETQYF
DNA: TGTGCCAGCAGCTCTCCGAGACTAGCGGGGCAAGAGACCCAGTACTTC